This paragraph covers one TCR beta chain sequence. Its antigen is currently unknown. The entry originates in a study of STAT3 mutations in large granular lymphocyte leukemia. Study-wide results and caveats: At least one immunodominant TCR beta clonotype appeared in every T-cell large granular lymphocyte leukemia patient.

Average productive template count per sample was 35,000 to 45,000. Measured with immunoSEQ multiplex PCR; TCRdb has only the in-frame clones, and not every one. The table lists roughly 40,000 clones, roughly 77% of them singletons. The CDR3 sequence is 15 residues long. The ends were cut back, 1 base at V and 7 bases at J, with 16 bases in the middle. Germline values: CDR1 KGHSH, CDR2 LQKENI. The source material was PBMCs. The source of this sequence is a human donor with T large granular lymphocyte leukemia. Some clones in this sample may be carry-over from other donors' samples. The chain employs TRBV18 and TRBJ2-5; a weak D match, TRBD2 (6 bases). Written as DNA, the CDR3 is TGTGCCAGCTCACCACGGCCGGCCGTGGGGGGGACCCAGTACTTC. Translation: CASSPRPAVGGTQYF.